This is a list of T cell receptor delta chains from one sample in a study of gamma-delta chains in newborns, infants, children. TCRdb ran CATT on the reads. The sample contains 5,500 to 7,500 delta-chain clones, 2.1% of which appear only once. The sequenced material came from blood. The origin of the receptors is a child who was a newborn, infant or young child, either healthy, febrile or measles-vaccinated (not recorded which). Each CDR3 is given with its conserved first and last residue. A D gene is named only where the DNA matches it firmly. Where a row states a size, it is once, few, many or the class of an expanded clone; other rows omit it.

TRAV29/DV5	TRDJ1	.	.	TGTTCCGCAATCCTACTGCCTTCCTACGATCCCTGGGGGAGCGATCAACTCATCTTT	CSAILLPSYDPWGSDQLIF
TRDV2	TRDJ3	.	few	TGTGCCTGTGTCACCGCAGGACGCTGGGGGCCTTCCTCCTGTGACACCCGACAGATGTTTTTC	CACVTAGRWGPSSCDTRQMFF
TRDV2	TRDJ3	TRDD3	medium-sized	TGTGCCTGTGACACTGAGGATCTGGGGGCCCGCTCCTGGGACACCCGACAGATGTTTTTC	CACDTEDLGARSWDTRQMFF
TRDV2	TRDJ3	TRDD3	medium-sized	TGTGCCTGTGACTCCCGTTTCTACTGGGGGAGGCGGTTTTCCTGGGACACCCGACAGATGTTTTTC	CACDSRFYWGRRFSWDTRQMFF
TRDV2	TRDJ3	TRDD3	medium-sized	TGTGCCTGTGACACCGGTAGGGGATACGCTAACTGGGACACCCGACAGATGTTTTTC	CACDTGRGYANWDTRQMFF
TRAV29/DV5	TRDJ1	TRDD2	medium-sized	TGTGCAGCAAGCGCTTCCTACCCCCGGGGGTTAGGCAACCCCCAGAAACTCATCTTT	CAASASYPRGLGNPQKLIF
TRDV2	TRDJ3	.	.	TGTGCCTGTGTCACCCCTCCTACTGGGGTACCTTGGACCTCCTGGGACACCCGACAGATGTTTTTC	CACVTPPTGVPWTSWDTRQMFF
TRDV2	TRDJ1	TRDD3	large	TGTGCCTGTGACTACTGGGGGATACGCACCGATAAACTCATCTTT	CACDYWGIRTDKLIF
TRDV2	TRDJ3	TRDD3	medium-sized	TGTGCCTGTGACACCACTGGGGGATCCTGGGACACCCGACAGATGTTTTTC	CACDTTGGSWDTRQMFF
TRDV2	TRDJ3	TRDD3	large	TGTGCCTGTGACACTGGGGGATACGCGTCCTGGGACACCCGACAGATGTTTTTC	CACDTGGYASWDTRQMFF
TRDV2	TRDJ3	TRDD3	medium-sized	TGTGCCTGTGACACCGGACTGGGGGATACGCGCAATTCCTGGGACACCCGACAGATGTTTTTC	CACDTGLGDTRNSWDTRQMFF
TRDV1	TRDJ1	TRDD3	.	TGTGCTCTTGGGGACCACCCTCCTCCTACTCGTCTGGGGGATACGCTTACGTACACCGATAAACTCATCTTT	CALGDHPPPTRLGDTLTYTDKLIF
TRDV2	TRDJ3	TRDD3	medium-sized	TGTGCCTGTGACACCATCCGTACTGGGGGATACGGAGGTTCCTGGGACACCCGACAGATGTTTTTC	CACDTIRTGGYGGSWDTRQMFF
TRDV2	TRDJ3	.	large	TGTGCCTGTGACACCGAGGGTGACTCCTGGGACACCCGACAGATGTTTTTC	CACDTEGDSWDTRQMFF
TRDV2	TRDJ2	TRDD3	.	TGTGCCTGTGACACCGTGGGGGATACACCAGCACAACTCTTCTTT	CACDTVGDTPAQLFF
TRDV2	TRDJ3	TRDD3	many	TGTGCCTGTGACAGTACTGGGGGCATCTCCTGGGACACCCGACAGATGTTTTTC	CACDSTGGISWDTRQMFF
TRDV2	TRDJ3	.	.	TGTGCCTGTGACACCGTTAGGGCCCAGATCTCCTGGGACACCCGACAGATGTTTTTC	CACDTVRAQISWDTRQMFF
TRDV2	TRDJ3	.	few	TGTGCCTGTGACACCTGGGGGTCCCGCTCCTGGGGCACCCGACTGATGTTTTTC	CACDTWGSRSWGTRLMFF
TRDV2	TRDJ3	.	few	TGTGCCCGTGACACCGCGGGGGAGGACACCCGACAGATGTTTTTC	CARDTAGEDTRQMFF
TRDV1	TRDJ2	.	medium-sized	TGTGCTCTTGGGGAACTAGAACAGCAAGCACAACTCTTCTTT	CALGELEQQAQLFF
TRDV1	TRDJ3	TRDD3	.	TGTGCTCTTGGGGAAGCAACTCCCCTCAACTGGGGGCTTAACTCCTGGGACACCCGACAGATGTTTTTC	CALGEATPLNWGLNSWDTRQMFF
TRDV2	TRDJ3	TRDD3	large	TGTGCCTGTGACACTGGGGGACACAGCTCCTGGGACACCCGACAGATGTTTTTC	CACDTGGHSSWDTRQMFF
TRDV2	TRDJ3	TRDD3	few	TGTGCCTGTGAAACCGTAAAAGGTACTGGGGGCCTAAGCTCCTGGGACACCCGACAGATGTTTTTC	CACETVKGTGGLSSWDTRQMFF
TRDV1	TRDJ1	TRDD3	medium-sized	TGTGCTCTTGGGAACCCCCTACTGGGGGATTTGTACACCGATAAACTCATCTTT	CALGNPLLGDLYTDKLIF